A selection of T cell receptor beta chains follows, all from one sample in a study of blood T cell repertoires in COVID-19. Assay: immunoSEQ multiplex PCR; the TCRdb copy retains only in-frame clones and omits some. The sample lists around 370,000 clones, 91% occurring once. Sequenced input: peripheral blood. The receptors derive from a woman under 30 who had recovered from COVID-19. The CDR3 runs from the conserved cysteine through the conserved F or W. D genes are given only for firm matches. Clone size is not always given. Where it is, it says once, few, many or a class for expanded clones.

j_call | d_call | v_call | cdr3_length | clone_size | cdr3_aa | cdr3_nt
TRBJ2-3 | TRBD2 | TRBV7-2 | 16 | once | CASSARDYPWGDTQYF | TGTGCCAGCAGCGCCCGGGACTACCCCTGGGGAGATACGCAGTATTTT
TRBJ1-2 | NA | TRBV6-1 | 13 | NA | CASSERTVRGYTF | TGTGCCAGCAGTGAGAGGACAGTGCGGGGCTACACCTTC
TRBJ1-6 | NA | TRBV6-5 | 15 | NA | CASRPGQNYNSPLHF | TGTGCCAGCAGACCGGGACAAAACTATAATTCACCCCTCCACTTT
TRBJ1-5 | NA | TRBV7-2 | 14 | NA | CASSVRGGDQPQHF | TGTGCCAGCAGCGTCCGGGGGGGAGATCAGCCCCAGCATTTT
TRBJ2-1 | NA | TRBV29-1 | 14 | NA | CSVEDRGRYNEQFF | TGCAGCGTTGAAGATAGGGGAAGATACAATGAGCAGTTCTTC
TRBJ1-2 | TRBD1 | TRBV5-1 | 15 | few | CASSRAPDREDGYTF | TGCGCCAGCAGCCGCGCTCCTGACAGGGAAGATGGCTACACCTTC
TRBJ2-1 | NA | TRBV5-4 | 14 | NA | CASSWDRGAGEQFF | TGTGCCAGCAGCTGGGATCGGGGGGCTGGTGAGCAGTTCTTC
TRBJ1-1 | NA | TRBV12-3/TRBV12-4 | 13 | NA | CASSFTWSTEAFF | TGTGCCAGCAGTTTTACCTGGAGCACTGAAGCTTTCTTT
TRBJ1-1 | NA | TRBV9 | 14 | NA | CASSPLGGASEAFF | TGTGCCAGCAGCCCCCTAGGGGGGGCGTCTGAAGCTTTCTTT
TRBJ2-5 | TRBD2 | TRBV3-1/TRBV3-2 | 16 | NA | CASSQTTSGLQETQYF | TGTGCCAGCAGCCAAACGACTAGCGGTTTACAAGAGACCCAGTACTTC
TRBJ2-3 | NA | TRBV6-5 | 16 | NA | CASSYSINSRVDTQYF | TGTGCCAGCAGTTACTCGATAAACTCCAGGGTAGATACGCAGTATTTT
TRBJ2-3 | TRBD2 | TRBV3-1/TRBV3-2 | 18 | NA | CASSRNPGGTSYVDTQYF | TGTGCCAGCAGCCGGAATCCTGGGGGGACTAGCTACGTTGATACGCAGTATTTT